Presented here are 30 T cell receptor beta chains from one specimen sequenced in a study of cytomegalovirus exposure and HLA in healthy donors. Vbeta (60) and Jbeta (13) primers were used in the PCR. Profiling relied on immunoSEQ multiplex PCR, and the TCRdb table lists in-frame clones only, not all of them. The table lists more than 150,000 clones, approximately 83% of them singletons. The specimen sequenced was PBMCs. These receptor sequences come from a man in his late teens or twenties in good health and CMV-seropositive.

The chain has TRBV5-1 and TRBJ1-1; D perhaps matches TRBD1 (5 bases). The CDR3 runs to 14 residues. V lost 0 bases and J 5 bases, leaving 11 bases between the germline ends. CDR1 is SGHRS and CDR2 is YFSETQ in the germline V gene. The CDR3 loop is CASSLVTGRTEAFF. CDR3 DNA: TGCGCCAGCAGCTTGGTCACAGGTAGGACTGAAGCTTTCTTT.

This clone was seen just once. The chain links TRBV5-1 to TRBJ2-5, with 10 bases matching TRBD2. The ends lost 2 bases at V and 0 bases at J; junction bases unmatched: 4. This CDR3 contains 16 residues. CDR1 and CDR2 (germline): SGHRS, YFSETQ. The CDR3 loop reads CASSFPAGGYQETQYF. CDR3 DNA sequence: TGCGCCAGCAGCTTCCCAGCGGGGGGGTACCAAGAGACCCAGTACTTC.

The V call is TRBV30, the J call TRBJ1-1, with 9 bases identical to TRBD1. Looked up from germline, CDR1 is GTSNPN and CDR2 is SVGIG (reference sequence). The CDR3 runs 14 residues. After removal of 4 bases from V and 6 bases from J, the junction contained 9 bases not matched to a gene. Here the CDR3 reads CAWTYRGLSAEAFF. As DNA, the CDR3 is TGTGCCTGGACCTACAGGGGGCTGTCGGCTGAAGCTTTCTTT.

The chain employs TRBV7-8 and TRBJ2-7; 7 nucleotides match TRBD1. The CDR3 is 15 amino acids. CDR1 and CDR2 from the germline V gene are SGHVS and FQNEAQ. V lost 5 bases, J lost 2 bases, and 9 bases stayed unmatched. In DNA, the CDR3 is TGTGCCAGCAGCCGCGACAGGGCCTTTCCCTACGAGCAGTACTTC. Protein product: CASSRDRAFPYEQYF.

The CDR3 nucleotides read TGTGCCAGCAGCTTCCGCCCCATGAGGGATGAGCAGTTCTTC. It codes for CASSFRPMRDEQFF. The J gene is TRBJ2-1, the V gene TRBV11-2; weak D call: TRBD2 (5 bases). The V end was cut by 3 bases, the J end by 8 bases, with 14 bases between. The CDR3 contains 14 residues. CDR1 is SGHAT, CDR2 FQNNGV, per germline.

The V gene is TRBV6-6, the J gene TRBJ1-6, with 8 bases fitting TRBD1. With V trimmed by 5 bases and J by 8 bases, 2 bases remained unmatched. The length of the CDR3 is 13 residues. The germline gives CDR1 MNHNY, CDR2 SVGAGI (reference sequence). In DNA, the CDR3 is TGTGCCAGCAGTCAGACAGGGGATTCACCCCTCCACTTT. It codes for CASSQTGDSPLHF.

The chain employs TRBV11-3 and TRBJ2-7; D is perhaps TRBD1 (6 bases). V lost 3 bases, J lost 2 bases, and 8 bases lay in between. This CDR3 comprises 13 residues. CDR1 and CDR2 from the germline V gene are SGHNT and YENEEA. This chain's CDR3 is CASSLTGTYEQYF. In DNA form, the CDR3 reads TGTGCCAGCAGCTTGACAGGAACCTACGAGCAGTACTTC.

The chain employs TRBV5-1 and TRBJ1-1, with TRBD1 identical over 9 bases. V dropped 4 bases and J dropped 0; count of bases not matched to a gene: 10. The CDR3 length is 17 residues. CDR1 is SGHRS, CDR2 YFSETQ, per germline. The CDR3 nucleotides are TGCGCCAGCAGCGTGGACAGGGGTATGGGTATGAACACTGAAGCTTTCTTT. It yields the protein CASSVDRGMGMNTEAFF.

V and J are TRBV30 and TRBJ2-1, with 10 bases that match TRBD1. CDR3 length: 14 amino acids. After removal of 5 bases from V and 8 bases from J, the junction contained 9 bases not matched to a gene. The germline gives CDR1 GTSNPN, CDR2 SVGIG (reference sequence). CDR3 DNA sequence: TGTGCCTGGCACACGGGACAGGGGTTCCATGAGCAGTTCTTC. Translation: CAWHTGQGFHEQFF.

This clone was observed a handful of times. This rearrangement joins TRBV29-1 to TRBJ1-2; no clear D gene. Germline V lookup: CDR1 SQVTM, CDR2 ANQGSEA. The germline V and J ends were trimmed by 6 bases and 0 bases, with 17 bases remaining between them. CDR3 length: 15 residues. The CDR3 nucleotides are TGCAGCGTACGGCGGCTTATGACCTCTAACTATGGCTACACCTTC. It encodes CSVRRLMTSNYGYTF.

The rearrangement joins TRBV4-1 to TRBJ2-5; D may be TRBD2 (7 bases). Trimming took 4 bases from V and 5 from J, leaving 14 bases between them. From germline, CDR1 is MGHRA and CDR2 YSYEKL. This CDR3 region has 14 residues. CDR3 region: CASSPGGGYETQYF. The DNA for the CDR3 is TGCGCCAGCAGCCCTGGGGGGGGCTATGAGACCCAGTACTTC.

This chain connects TRBV11-2 to TRBJ2-3; 14 nucleotides line up with TRBD2. The CDR3 runs to 19 residues. CDR1 is SGHAT and CDR2 is FQNNGV in the germline V gene. V trimming: 1 base; J trimming: 4 bases; junction bases outside the gene matches: 10. CDR3 amino acids: CASSLAIRTSGGRADTQYF. DNA of the CDR3: TGTGCCAGCAGCTTAGCTATCCGGACTAGCGGGGGGAGGGCAGATACGCAGTATTTT.

The chain carries TRBV19 and TRBJ2-2; TRBD1 matches 11 bases. From germline, CDR1 is LNHDA and CDR2 SQIVND (reference sequence). V lost 5 bases to trimming and J lost 6 bases; unmatched junction nucleotides: 5. The length of the CDR3 is 15 residues. This CDR3 is CASSLQDRGPGELFF. The CDR3 nucleotides are TGTGCCAGTAGTTTACAGGACAGGGGGCCCGGGGAGCTGTTTTTT. Together with reference TRBV19 and TRBJ2-2, the CDR3 gives the full variable domain: DGGITQSPKYLFRKEGQNVTLSCEQNLNHDAMYWYRQDPGQGLRLIYYSQIVNDFQKGDIAEGYSVSREKKESFPLTVTSAQKNPTAFYLCASSLQDRGPGELFFGEGSRLTVL.

This clone was found a few times. The chain couples TRBV7-9 to TRBJ1-5; no clear D gene. The germline V gene encodes CDR1 SEHNR and CDR2 FQNEAQ (reference sequence). The CDR3 loop spans 14 amino acids. Deletions cut 5 bases from V and 5 bases from J, with 13 bases between. The CDR3 here is CASSGEGIDQPQHF. The CDR3 coding sequence is TGTGCCAGCAGCGGGGAGGGAATTGATCAGCCCCAGCATTTT.

The chain has TRBV7-9 and TRBJ1-1; 9 bases are a match to TRBD1. The V gene end was trimmed by 6 bases and the J gene end by 6 bases; junction bases not matched to a gene: 8. Germline V lookup: CDR1 SEHNR, CDR2 FQNEAQ (reference sequence). The CDR3 contains 14 residues. The CDR3 spells CASSEGTGHSEAFF. The CDR3 DNA reads TGTGCCAGCAGTGAAGGGACAGGGCATTCTGAAGCTTTCTTT.

The chain carries TRBV29-1 and TRBJ1-1; 9 bases are shared with TRBD1. Germline-derived CDR1 and CDR2 are SQVTM and ANQGSEA. CDR3 length equals 13 residues. Trimming at V came to 7 bases and at J to 1 base, leaving 4 bases not matched to a gene. In nucleotides, the CDR3 is TGCAGCGGAAAGGACAGGGGGAACACTGAAGCTTTCTTT. Its protein is CSGKDRGNTEAFF.

The gene calls are TRBV6-1 and TRBJ2-5; D is unclear. Germline CDR1 and CDR2: MNHNS and SASEGT. This CDR3 spans 14 amino acids. Trimming shortened V by 4 bases and J by 4 bases, and 13 bases separated the two germline ends. Written as DNA, the CDR3 is TGTGCCAGCAGTGTAATTGGGCAGTCAGAGACCCAGTACTTC. Protein sequence: CASSVIGQSETQYF.

The chain combines TRBV18 with TRBJ2-3; 8 bases line up with TRBD2. V gave up 3 bases and J gave up 4 bases; unmatched junction bases: 9. The CDR3 totals 16 residues. Per germline, CDR1 KGHSH and CDR2 LQKENI. The CDR3 bases are TGTGCCAGCTCACCGGAACTTCTAGCGGGCGCAGATACGCAGTATTTT. The encoded protein is CASSPELLAGADTQYF. Full variable domain (rest looked up from reference TRBV18 and TRBJ2-3): NAGVMQNPRHLVRRRGQEARLRCSPMKGHSHVYWYRQLPEEGLKFMVYLQKENIIDESGMPKERFSAEFPKEGPSILRIQQVVRGDSAAYFCASSPELLAGADTQYFGPGTRLTVL.

About this clone itself: One end of the junction varies from germline; a read error may be responsible. V is TRBV4-1 and J is TRBJ2-1, with TRBD2 matching over 8 bases. Germline V gives CDR1 MGHRA, CDR2 YSYEKL. The CDR3 has 17 residues. The DNA for the CDR3 is TGCGCCAGCAGCCGGGTCCTGGTAGCGGGGTCCTTCAATGAGCAGTTCTTC. It yields the protein CASSRVLVAGSFNEQFF.

The chain recombines TRBV6-5 with TRBJ1-4, with 11 bases that match TRBD1. V shed 6 bases, J shed 11 bases, and the junction held 11 bases outside the gene matches. The CDR3 has 15 amino acids. CDR1 and CDR2 from the germline V gene are MNHEY and SVGAGI. CDR3 amino acids: CASRGGQGAWGKLFF. Here the CDR3 DNA reads TGTGCCAGCAGGGGAGGACAGGGGGCATGGGGGAAACTGTTTTTT.

The chain joins TRBV7-9 to TRBJ2-7; 8 bases are shared with TRBD1. Trimming cost V 6 bases and J 3 bases; bases outside gene matches: 13. The CDR3 has 16 residues. Per germline, CDR1 SEHNR and CDR2 FQNEAQ (reference sequence). CDR3 residues: CASSAETGGGSYEQYF. The CDR3 nucleotides are TGTGCCAGCAGTGCGGAAACAGGGGGAGGAAGCTACGAGCAGTACTTC.

V is TRBV5-1 and J is TRBJ2-4; D may be TRBD2 (6 bases). The CDR3 length is 14 residues. With 1 base removed from V and 8 bases from J, the gap between germline ends came to 13 bases. Per the germline V gene, CDR1 is SGHRS and CDR2 is YFSETQ. The CDR3 is CASSLQGGLDIQYF. DNA of the CDR3: TGCGCCAGCAGCTTGCAGGGAGGTTTAGACATTCAGTACTTC.

This clone was found a few times. The chain links TRBV6-5 to TRBJ2-7; D remains ambiguous. CDR1 MNHEY and CDR2 SVGAGI come from the germline V gene. This CDR3 has 14 residues. Trimming shortened V by 5 bases and J by 9 bases, and 20 bases separated the two germline ends. CDR3: CASSPGDRYRGQYF. The CDR3, as DNA: TGTGCCAGCAGTCCCGGCGATCGGTACCGAGGGCAGTACTTC.

The chain is built from TRBV7-2 and TRBJ2-5; D unclear. Matching the DNA end better, TRBJ2-7 makes the J call doubtful. This CDR3 contains 13 residues. The germline CDR1 and CDR2 sequences are SGHTA and FQGNSA. CDR3 loop: CASSSPGVYEQYF. CDR3 in DNA: TGTGCCAGCAGCTCCCCGGGTGTGTACGAGCAGTACTTC.

This chain links TRBV10-3 with TRBJ2-1; 7 positions match TRBD2. With 7 bases clipped from V and 8 bases from J, the junction kept 17 bases outside the gene matches. Germline CDR1 reads ENHRY; CDR2 reads SYGVKD. The CDR3 sequence is 16 residues long. The CDR3 region has the DNA TGTGCCATCACCGCTTCGTTTCAGCAGGGAGGGGATGAGCAGTTCTTC. It is translated as CAITASFQQGGDEQFF.

This clone came up once. The chain has TRBV19 and TRBJ2-2, with D perhaps matching TRBD2 (5 bases). CDR3 size: 15 residues. Germline V CDR1 and CDR2: LNHDA, SQIVND (reference sequence). Trimming left V 6 bases short and J 6 bases short, with 17 bases between. Here the CDR3 reads CASRKDFSTPGELFF. Here the CDR3 DNA reads TGTGCCAGTAGAAAGGACTTTTCGACACCCGGGGAGCTGTTTTTT.

The chain recombines TRBV5-6 with TRBJ2-5; D perhaps matches TRBD2 (6 bases). This CDR3 contains 14 residues. V lost 2 bases and J lost 2, with 10 bases in between. CDR1 is SGHDT, CDR2 YYEEEE, per germline. The CDR3 loop is CASSLGLNQETQYF. CDR3 bases: TGTGCCAGCAGCTTAGGACTAAATCAAGAGACCCAGTACTTC.

This chain uses TRBV30 with TRBJ2-1, with unresolved D. The CDR3 spans 15 residues. Per the germline V gene, CDR1 is GTSNPN and CDR2 is SVGIG (reference sequence). V was trimmed by 1 base and J by 1 base, leaving 11 bases between them. This CDR3 reads CAWSALLDSYNEQFF. CDR3 bases: TGTGCCTGGAGTGCCCTTCTAGATTCCTACAATGAGCAGTTCTTC.

The V gene is TRBV27, the J gene TRBJ2-2; 7 bases match TRBD1. Germline V gene data show CDR1 as MNHEY and CDR2 as SMNVEV (reference sequence). V lost 4 bases to trimming and J lost 2 bases; unmatched junction nucleotides: 10. There are 17 residues in the CDR3. CDR3 residues: CASSSMIGTVNTGELFF. In DNA, the CDR3 is TGTGCCAGCAGTTCAATGATAGGGACAGTAAACACCGGGGAGCTGTTTTTT.

This chain connects TRBV19 to TRBJ2-1; D not certain. V shed 5 bases and J shed 0 bases, with 8 bases lying between them. The CDR3 has 14 amino acids. The germline CDR1 and CDR2 sequences are LNHDA and SQIVND (reference sequence). This chain's CDR3 is CASSGGNSYNEQFF. The CDR3 DNA sequence: TGTGCCAGTAGTGGCGGAAACTCCTACAATGAGCAGTTCTTC.